This T cell receptor beta chain was captured by sequencing in a study of T cells after somatic rescue of genetic block. Repertoires were generated with immunoSEQ multiplex PCR, while TCRdb's copy carries only in-frame clones and drops some. The table has roughly 11,000 clones, less than 80% seen once; the top ten hold approximately 8%. Per the germline V gene, CDR1 is KGHSH and CDR2 is LQKENI. The CDR3 sequence is 16 residues long. V lost 1 base, J lost 0 bases, and 5 bases stayed unmatched. The TCR sequence derives from a boy under 18. V gene TRBV18 combines with J gene TRBJ2-7; TRBD1 aligns across 8 bases. Sequences were obtained from peripheral blood mononuclear cells (PBMCs). CDR3 sequence: CASSPRTTGASYEQYF. The CDR3 nucleotides read TGTGCCAGCTCACCACGCACGACAGGGGCCTCCTACGAGCAGTACTTC.